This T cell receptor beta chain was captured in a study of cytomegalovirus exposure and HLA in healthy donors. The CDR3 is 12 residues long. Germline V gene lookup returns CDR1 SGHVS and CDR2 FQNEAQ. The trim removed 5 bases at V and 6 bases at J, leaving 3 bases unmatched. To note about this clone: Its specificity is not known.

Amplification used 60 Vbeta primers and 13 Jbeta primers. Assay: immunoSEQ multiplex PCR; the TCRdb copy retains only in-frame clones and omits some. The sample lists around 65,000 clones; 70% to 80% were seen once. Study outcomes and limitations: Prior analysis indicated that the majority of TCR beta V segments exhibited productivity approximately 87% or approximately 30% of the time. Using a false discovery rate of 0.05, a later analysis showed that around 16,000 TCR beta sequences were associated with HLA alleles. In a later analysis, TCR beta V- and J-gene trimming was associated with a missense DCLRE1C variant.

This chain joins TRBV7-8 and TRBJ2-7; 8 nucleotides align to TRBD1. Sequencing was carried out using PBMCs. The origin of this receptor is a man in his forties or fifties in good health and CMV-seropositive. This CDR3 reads CASSLGTGEQYF. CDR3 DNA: TGTGCCAGCAGCCTAGGGACAGGCGAGCAGTACTTC.